This T cell receptor beta chain was recorded in a study of T cells after yellow fever vaccination. About the research overall: Libraries from low-cell-number fractions were prepared with the SMART-Seq v4 Ultra Low Input RNA kit. Study-level findings and limits: Boosting was followed by the reappearance of most primary-vaccination clones (approximately 95% CD4, 85% to 90% CD8).

A process of 5'RACE template switching, which added a universal primer site and UMIs, was used to make TCR cDNA. One entry per CDR3 protein results from TCRdb running MiXCR on the 5' RACE reads. The repertoire consists of 250,000 to 350,000 distinct CDR3 sequences, with over 3.5% occurring once and the leading ten covering approximately 19%. There are many counts of this clonotype. Its target is unknown. The clonotype originates from a young man who received the YFV17D yellow fever vaccine. The sample in question was PBMCs, obtained 15 days after the yellow fever booster vaccination.

In DNA, the CDR3 is TGTGCCAGCAGTGAATTGCGGCGTCCCCAGCATTTT. It encodes CASSELRRPQHF. The chain uses TRBV6-1 and TRBJ1-5; no definite D call. Germline values: CDR1 MNHNS, CDR2 SASEGT. Trimming shortened V by 2 bases and J by 10 bases, and 9 bases separated the two germline ends. The CDR3 covers 12 residues.